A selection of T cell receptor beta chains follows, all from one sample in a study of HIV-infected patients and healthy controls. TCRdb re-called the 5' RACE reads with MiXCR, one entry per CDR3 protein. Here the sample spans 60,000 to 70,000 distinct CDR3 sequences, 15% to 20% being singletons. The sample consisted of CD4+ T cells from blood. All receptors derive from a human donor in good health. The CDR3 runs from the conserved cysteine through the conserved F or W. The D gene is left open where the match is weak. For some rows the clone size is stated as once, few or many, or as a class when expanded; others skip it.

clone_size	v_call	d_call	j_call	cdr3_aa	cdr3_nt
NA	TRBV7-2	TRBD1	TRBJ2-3	CASSFRTGSTDTQYF	TGTGCCAGCAGCTTCCGGACAGGGTCGACAGATACGCAGTATTTT
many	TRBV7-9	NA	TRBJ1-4	CASSPGGNEKLFF	TGTGCCAGCAGCCCCGGGGGAAATGAAAAACTGTTTTTT
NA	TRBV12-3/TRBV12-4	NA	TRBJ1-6	CASSIRQNSPLHF	TGTGCCAGCAGTATACGACAGAATTCACCCCTCCACTTT
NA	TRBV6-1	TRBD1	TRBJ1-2	CASSAHTGGFSEMFYGYTF	TGTGCCAGCAGTGCCCATACAGGGGGCTTTTCTGAAATGTTCTATGGCTACACCTTC
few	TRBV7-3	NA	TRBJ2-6	CASSLDGSGANVLTF	TGTGCCAGCAGCTTAGACGGATCCGGGGCCAACGTCCTGACTTTC
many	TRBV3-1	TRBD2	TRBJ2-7	CASSQTSGSHEQYF	TGTGCCAGCAGCCAAACTAGCGGGAGCCACGAGCAGTACTTC
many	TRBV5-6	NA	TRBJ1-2	CASSLVVTGLYGYTF	TGTGCCAGCAGCTTGGTAGTGACAGGACTCTATGGCTACACCTTC
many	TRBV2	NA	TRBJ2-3	CASKNNFLTDTQYF	TGTGCCAGCAAGAACAATTTCCTCACAGATACGCAGTATTTT
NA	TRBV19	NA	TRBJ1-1	CASSIGDTLEAFF	TGTGCCAGTAGTATAGGGGACACCCTTGAAGCTTTCTTT
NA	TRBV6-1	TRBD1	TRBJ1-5	CASSEAWTGEQPQHF	TGTGCCAGCAGTGAAGCTTGGACAGGGGAACAGCCCCAGCATTTT
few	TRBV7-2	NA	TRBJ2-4	CASSQVGLDLGRLYF	TGTGCCAGCAGCCAAGTGGGCCTAGACTTGGGGAGACTGTACTTC
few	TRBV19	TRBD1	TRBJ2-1	CASLETGTGSNEQFF	TGTGCCAGCCTAGAAACCGGGACAGGAAGCAATGAGCAGTTCTTC
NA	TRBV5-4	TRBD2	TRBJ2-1	CASSLVASGKNGQFF	TGTGCCAGCAGCTTGGTAGCTAGCGGGAAGAATGGGCAGTTCTTC
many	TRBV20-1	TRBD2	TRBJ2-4	CSARVTSGSTKNIQYF	TGCAGTGCTAGAGTAACTAGCGGCTCGACCAAAAACATTCAGTACTTC
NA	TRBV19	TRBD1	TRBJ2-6	CASSIAQGDSGANVLTF	TGTGCCAGTAGTATAGCTCAGGGGGACTCTGGGGCCAACGTCCTGACTTTC
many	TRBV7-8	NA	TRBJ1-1	CASSANREMNTEAFF	TGTGCCAGCAGCGCAAACAGGGAAATGAACACTGAAGCTTTCTTT
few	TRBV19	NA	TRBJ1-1	CASSIGPRGSTEAFF	TGTGCCAGTAGTATAGGCCCCAGGGGAAGCACTGAAGCTTTCTTT
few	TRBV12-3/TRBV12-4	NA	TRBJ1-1	CASTLEGANTEAFF	TGTGCCAGCACCCTAGAGGGTGCGAACACTGAAGCTTTCTTT
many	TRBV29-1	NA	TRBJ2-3	CSVTLGGFTDTQYF	TGCAGCGTGACTTTGGGCGGATTCACAGATACGCAGTATTTT
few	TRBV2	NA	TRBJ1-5	CASSVEVYQPQHF	TGTGCCAGCAGTGTGGAGGTGTATCAGCCCCAGCATTTT
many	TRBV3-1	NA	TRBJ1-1	CASSQVGTVNTEAFF	TGTGCCAGCAGCCAAGTTGGGACCGTGAACACTGAAGCTTTCTTT
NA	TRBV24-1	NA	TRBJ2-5	CATSDASTGQETQYF	TGTGCCACCAGTGATGCGTCGACAGGTCAAGAGACCCAGTACTTC
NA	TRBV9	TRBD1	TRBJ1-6	CASSGGTGSSYNSPLHF	TGTGCCAGCAGCGGAGGGACAGGGAGCTCCTATAATTCACCCCTCCACTTT
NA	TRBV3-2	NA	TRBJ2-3	CASSATDTQYF	TGTGCCAGCAGCGCGACAGATACGCAGTATTTT
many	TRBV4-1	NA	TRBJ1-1	CASSQPGSHTEAFF	TGCGCCAGCAGCCAACCGGGGTCCCACACTGAAGCTTTCTTT
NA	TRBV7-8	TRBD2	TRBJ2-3	CASSPSGGANTDTQYF	TGTGCCAGCAGCCCAAGCGGGGGGGCCAACACAGATACGCAGTATTTT
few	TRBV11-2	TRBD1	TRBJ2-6	CASSLRTGKCRANVLTF	TGTGCCAGCAGCTTACGGACAGGTAAATGCAGGGCCAACGTCCTGACTTTC
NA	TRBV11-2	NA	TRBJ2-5	CASSNRPTLAETQYF	TGTGCCAGCAGCAACAGACCCACCCTAGCCGAGACCCAGTACTTC
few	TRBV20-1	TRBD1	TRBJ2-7	CSATTGNEQYF	TGCAGTGCGACGACAGGGAACGAGCAGTACTTC
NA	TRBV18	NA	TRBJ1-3	CASCPGQRNTIYF	TGTGCCAGCTGCCCGGGACAACGAAACACCATATATTTT
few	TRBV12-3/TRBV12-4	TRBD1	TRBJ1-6	CASSMNPQGTGPLHF	TGTGCCAGCAGCATGAACCCACAGGGGACGGGGCCCCTCCACTTT
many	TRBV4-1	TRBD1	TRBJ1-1	CASSAGQGAGNTEAFF	TGCGCCAGCAGCGCGGGACAGGGGGCCGGGAACACTGAAGCTTTCTTT
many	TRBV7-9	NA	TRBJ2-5	CASSSGLASRETQYF	TGTGCCAGCAGCTCTGGGTTAGCCTCTCGGGAGACCCAGTACTTC
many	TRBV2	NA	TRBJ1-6	CASSERRTNSPLHF	TGTGCCAGCAGTGAGCGGCGGACCAATTCACCCCTCCACTTT
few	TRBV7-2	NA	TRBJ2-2	CASSLAATGELFF	TGTGCCAGCAGCTTAGCCGCCACCGGGGAGCTGTTTTTT
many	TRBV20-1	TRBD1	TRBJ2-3	CSANRQGADTQYF	TGCAGTGCTAATAGACAGGGCGCAGATACGCAGTATTTT
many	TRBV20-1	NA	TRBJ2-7	CSARERDYEQYF	TGCAGTGCTAGAGAGAGGGATTACGAGCAGTACTTC
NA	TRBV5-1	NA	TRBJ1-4	CASSLFLGAHEKLFF	TGCGCCAGCAGCTTGTTCTTGGGGGCCCATGAAAAACTGTTTTTT
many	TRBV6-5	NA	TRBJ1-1	CASSQGIRAFF	TGTGCCAGCAGTCAGGGGATAAGGGCTTTCTTT
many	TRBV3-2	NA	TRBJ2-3	CASSQELAGGPADTQYF	TGTGCCAGCAGCCAGGAACTAGCGGGGGGGCCGGCAGATACGCAGTATTTT
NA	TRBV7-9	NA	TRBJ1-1	CASSLSPGWTEAFF	TGTGCCAGCAGCTTAAGTCCAGGGTGGACTGAAGCTTTCTTT
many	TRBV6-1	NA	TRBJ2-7	CASSIRPGLYEQYF	TGTGCCAGCAGTATACGGCCCGGGCTCTACGAGCAGTACTTC